These 15 T cell receptor beta chains came from one sample sequenced in a study of T-cell reconstitution after alpha-beta-depleted transplantation in children. Unique molecular identifiers were incorporated into the prepared TCRbeta library. In TCRdb, the PCR reads were re-called with MiXCR into one record per CDR3 protein. The sample holds 750,000 to 950,000 distinct CDR3 sequences; about 16% are singletons and the top ten take roughly 5%. The sample consisted of PBMCs, mostly from graft donor cells, taken 360 days after TCRalphabeta/CD19-depleted stem cell transplant. All receptors derive from a male patient between 5 and 17 years old who had a stem cell transplant for acute lymphoblastic leukemia, so the T cells may come from the graft donor.

This clonotype turned up a few times. The chain carries TRBV29-1 and TRBJ2-5; D might be TRBD1 (6 bases). This CDR3 has 14 amino acids. Per the germline V gene, CDR1 is SQVTM and CDR2 is ANQGSEA. Trimming removed 4 bases at V and 1 base at J, with 13 bases between. The CDR3 bases are TGCAGCGTTGTTGGGACAAGGGTCCAAGAGACCCAGTACTTC. Its protein is CSVVGTRVQETQYF.

V is TRBV29-1 and J is TRBJ2-1, with D possibly TRBD2 on 5 matching bases. V was pared by 5 bases and J by 8 bases, with 16 bases between. The length of the CDR3 is 13 residues. The V gene's germline CDR1 is SQVTM and CDR2 ANQGSEA. The CDR3 spells CSVSGVRVDEQFF. The CDR3 DNA follows: TGCAGCGTTTCCGGGGTCCGAGTGGATGAGCAGTTCTTC.

The chain couples TRBV12-3 or TRBV12-4 to TRBJ2-2; 8 bases map to TRBD2. This CDR3 spans 15 amino acids. After removal of 8 bases from V and 7 bases from J, the junction contained 12 bases not matched to a gene. The DNA of the CDR3 is TGTGCCAGCCGGAGCGGGAGTGGGCGGGACGGGGAGCTGTTTTTT. It is translated as CASRSGSGRDGELFF.

In its sample, this clonotype was seen many times. The chain carries TRBV7-2 and TRBJ2-5; D remains unclear. From germline, CDR1 is SGHTA and CDR2 FQGNSA. V lost 5 bases, J lost 5 bases, and 12 bases lay in between. CDR3 size: 13 residues. Written as DNA, the CDR3 is TGTGCCAGCAGCAATACGCGTCTGGAGACCCAGTACTTC. Protein: CASSNTRLETQYF.

This clonotype has a handful of counts. V is TRBV4-1 and J is TRBJ1-2, with 7 bases aligning to TRBD1. The ends lost 7 bases at V and 3 bases at J; junction bases unmatched: 8. The germline CDR1 and CDR2 sequences are MGHRA and YSYEKL. The CDR3 runs 14 residues. The CDR3 DNA follows: TGCGCCAGCAACAGGGGACCTTTCGACTATGGCTACACCTTC. It is translated as CASNRGPFDYGYTF.

This clonotype was seen more than once but under ten times. The V call is TRBV28, the J call TRBJ1-5; the D gene is possibly TRBD1 (5 bases). Germline V gives CDR1 MDHEN, CDR2 SYDVKM. The CDR3 contains 13 residues. Deletions cut 6 bases from V and 4 bases from J, with 10 bases between. CDR3 region: CASRHSGNQPQHF. In DNA, the CDR3 is TGTGCCAGCAGACACTCAGGGAATCAGCCCCAGCATTTT.

This clonotype came up a few times. The genes are TRBV5-6 and TRBJ1-2; D call uncertain. The ends were cut back, 0 bases at V and 4 bases at J, with 7 bases in the middle. This CDR3 contains 13 residues. The germline CDR1 and CDR2 sequences are SGHDT and YYEEEE. CDR3 bases: TGTGCCAGCAGCTTGGGCGTAGGCTATGGCTACACCTTC. Protein sequence: CASSLGVGYGYTF.

This clonotype turned up a few times. This rearrangement joins TRBV9 to TRBJ2-1; D remains unclear. This CDR3 has 17 residues. Germline CDR1 and CDR2: SGDLS and YYNGEE. V was trimmed by 3 bases and J by 0 bases, leaving 16 bases between them. The DNA of the CDR3 is TGTGCCAGCAGCGGGTCCTTGCGGCTCTTCTCCTACAATGAGCAGTTCTTC. It encodes CASSGSLRLFSYNEQFF.

The rearrangement joins TRBV20-1 to TRBJ2-3; possibly TRBD2 for D (5 bases). The CDR3 is made up of 13 amino acids. V was pared by 6 bases and J by 5 bases, with 15 bases between. Germline-derived CDR1 and CDR2 are DFQATT and SNEGSKA (reference sequence). For the CDR3, the DNA is TGCAGTGCCCCGAGGACCGCGGGAGATACGCAGTATTTT. The encoded protein is CSAPRTAGDTQYF.

The chain uses TRBV12-3 or TRBV12-4 and TRBJ2-7; 8 bases map to TRBD1. The J segment lost 0 bases and the V segment lost 6 bases, leaving 10 bases of the junction unmatched. The CDR3 runs 16 residues. The CDR3 DNA sequence: TGTGCCAGCAGGGGCCCCCCGGACAGGGCCTCCTACGAGCAGTACTTC. Residues: CASRGPPDRASYEQYF.

The V gene is TRBV4-1, the J gene TRBJ1-3; weak D call: TRBD1 (5 bases). The germline CDR1 and CDR2 sequences are MGHRA and YSYEKL. V lost 1 base to trimming and J lost 4 bases, with 17 bases between them. The CDR3 extends over 17 amino acids. CDR3 DNA: TGCGCCAGCAGCCAAGTCGGAAACAGGCGTAGAGGAAACACCATATATTTT. This encodes CASSQVGNRRRGNTIYF.

The chain combines TRBV12-3 or TRBV12-4 with TRBJ2-5; unclear D gene. The CDR3 runs to 14 residues. Deletions cut 1 base from V and 2 bases from J, with 8 bases between. CDR3 coding DNA: TGTGCCAGCAGTTTAGACCAGGTTCAAGAGACCCAGTACTTC. Translated: CASSLDQVQETQYF.

This clonotype was counted at least ten times. The chain combines TRBV5-1 with TRBJ2-1; D possibly corresponds to TRBD1 (5 bases). V lost 1 base and J 4 bases, leaving 12 bases between the germline ends. The CDR3 is 15 amino acids. CDR1 and CDR2 (germline): SGHRS, YFSETQ. CDR3 in DNA: TGCGCCAGCAGCTTGTGGGCAGGGATGTACAATGAGCAGTTCTTC. Translation: CASSLWAGMYNEQFF.

The V call is TRBV12-3 or TRBV12-4, the J call TRBJ2-7; TRBD1 might be the D (5 bases). Trimming removed 4 bases from V and 5 bases from J, with 9 bases in between. CDR3 length equals 12 residues. The CDR3 DNA is TGTGCCAGCAGTTATCAGGGCCACGAGCAGTACTTC. Its translation: CASSYQGHEQYF.

This clonotype has a count of ten or more. The chain employs TRBV24-1 and TRBJ2-1; D unresolved. Trimming cost V 4 bases and J 2 bases, with 14 bases left between them. The CDR3 is 16 residues long. Germline V gives CDR1 KGHDR, CDR2 SFDVKD. The CDR3 reads CATSDWRRTPYNEQFF. The CDR3 nucleotides are TGTGCCACCAGTGACTGGAGACGAACTCCCTACAATGAGCAGTTCTTC.